Sequencing of this TCR beta chain was carried out in a study of cytomegalovirus exposure and HLA in healthy donors. Study-level results: The authors judged a highly shared variant cluster likely a sequencing artifact. Cytomegalovirus-associated status was assigned to about 180 TCR beta chains.

The CDR3 covers 16 residues. Germline CDR1 reads SGHAT; CDR2 reads FQNNGV. V lost 5 bases to trimming and J lost 5 bases; unmatched junction nucleotides: 12. In its sample, this clone was seen a few times. The antigen is unknown. The PCR made use of 60 Vbeta and 13 Jbeta primers. Clones were sequenced by immunoSEQ multiplex PCR, and TCRdb holds only the in-frame ones, with some missing. The sample contains 150,000 to 200,000 clones, about 65% of which appear only once. The rearrangement uses TRBV11-2 and TRBJ2-1; 7 bases agree with TRBD2. The sequencing input was PBMCs. This TCR came from a woman under 30 in good health and CMV-seropositive. DNA of the CDR3: TGTGCCAGCAGCCACCCTCTAGCGGACCCTAACAATGAGCAGTTCTTC. Amino acids: CASSHPLADPNNEQFF.